These 30 T cell receptor beta chains were sequenced from one sample in a study of cytomegalovirus exposure and HLA in healthy donors. This PCR relied on a set of 60 Vbeta primers and 13 Jbeta primers. Data came from immunoSEQ multiplex PCR; TCRdb stores just in-frame clones and leaves some out. The sample lists about 160,000 clones, 60% to 80% occurring once. Sequencing was done on a sample of PBMCs. These receptors all come from a man between 25 and 39 years old in good health and CMV-seropositive.

V gene TRBV7-9 combines with J gene TRBJ1-1; the D gene is possibly TRBD1 (5 bases). This CDR3 comprises 14 residues. Deletions cut 6 bases from V and 6 bases from J, with 17 bases between. Germline V gives CDR1 SEHNR, CDR2 FQNEAQ (reference sequence). The CDR3 region has the DNA TGTGCCAGCAGATTTGAGGGCCGGGGGGCTGAAGCTTTCTTT. Protein product: CASRFEGRGAEAFF.

The chain joins TRBV6-4 to TRBJ2-3, with 7 bases identical to TRBD2. V was pared by 4 bases and J by 7 bases, with 8 bases of the junction left unmatched. The CDR3 consists of 14 residues. Germline-derived CDR1 and CDR2 are MRHNA and SNTAGT. The CDR3 reads CASSGDYFGNTQYF. CDR3 sequence (DNA): TGTGCCAGCAGTGGGGACTACTTCGGAAATACGCAGTATTTT.

CDR3: CASSLVHPGPAGNTIYF. CDR3 DNA sequence: TGTGCCAGCAGCTTAGTACATCCAGGCCCTGCTGGAAACACCATATATTTT. The chain couples TRBV7-9 to TRBJ1-3; D is unresolved. The CDR3 is 17 amino acids. Per the germline V gene, CDR1 is SEHNR and CDR2 is FQNEAQ (reference sequence). Trimming stripped 1 base from V and 2 bases from J, with 15 bases between.

This chain joins TRBV30 and TRBJ2-1, with D perhaps matching TRBD2 (5 bases). Germline-derived CDR1 and CDR2 are GTSNPN and SVGIG (reference sequence). Trimming left V 2 bases short and J 6 bases short, with 8 bases between. This CDR3 spans 12 amino acids. CDR3 in amino acids: CAWSSGGNEQFF. The CDR3 coding sequence is TGTGCCTGGAGTTCAGGAGGCAATGAGCAGTTCTTC.

The rearrangement links TRBV28 to TRBJ2-7; D gene unclear. Germline V gives CDR1 MDHEN, CDR2 SYDVKM. The CDR3 is 13 residues long. Trimming cost V 11 bases and J 3 bases, with 17 bases left between them. The CDR3 coding sequence is TGTGCCGTACTCAAGAGAGATGGCTACGAGCAGTACTTC. This gives the protein CAVLKRDGYEQYF.

This chain connects TRBV5-6 to TRBJ2-2; D might be TRBD2 (6 bases). Germline V CDR1 and CDR2: SGHDT, YYEEEE. The CDR3 has 17 residues. The ends were cut back, 0 bases at V and 0 bases at J, with 12 bases in the middle. CDR3 sequence reads: CASSLARELANTGELFF. DNA for the CDR3: TGTGCCAGCAGCTTGGCTCGGGAGTTGGCGAACACCGGGGAGCTGTTTTTT.

This sequence joins TRBV7-9 and TRBJ2-1; 8 positions match TRBD1. Looked up from germline, CDR1 is SEHNR and CDR2 is FQNEAQ (reference sequence). The CDR3 spans 16 residues. V gave up 2 bases and J gave up 6 bases; unmatched junction bases: 9. This CDR3 is CASSLLETGDSNEQFF. CDR3 DNA sequence: TGTGCCAGCAGCTTATTAGAGACAGGGGACAGCAATGAGCAGTTCTTC.

This clone came up a few times. The V gene is TRBV6-1, the J gene TRBJ1-5; 7 bases map to TRBD1. V shed 9 bases, J shed 5 bases, and the junction held 10 bases outside the gene matches. The CDR3 spans 14 residues. Looked up from germline, CDR1 is MNHNS and CDR2 is SASEGT. DNA of the CDR3: TGTGCCAGGACGATCGACAGGGAAGATCAGCCCCAGCATTTT. The encoded protein is CARTIDREDQPQHF.

This clone was counted between two and nine times. The chain combines TRBV7-9 with TRBJ2-7, with TRBD2 as a possible D gene (5 bases). Germline V gives CDR1 SEHNR, CDR2 FQNEAQ (reference sequence). The length of the CDR3 is 12 residues. V lost 3 bases, J lost 7 bases, and 10 bases lay in between. DNA for the CDR3: TGTGCCAGCAGCTTTTCCGGGATTGAGCAGTACTTC. Residues: CASSFSGIEQYF.

This clone was seen a handful of times. This rearrangement joins TRBV28 to TRBJ2-6; TRBD1 agrees at 7 bases. The CDR3 is 17 amino acids. From germline, CDR1 is MDHEN and CDR2 SYDVKM. The V segment lost 4 bases and the J segment 0 bases; nucleotides outside the gene matches: 6. CDR3 in DNA: TGTGCCAGCAGTTCTCCGACAGGGCCCTCTGGGGCCAACGTCCTGACTTTC. Its translation is CASSSPTGPSGANVLTF.

As to this clone: Other DNA sequences in this sample translate to the same CDR3. This rearrangement joins TRBV5-1 to TRBJ2-5, with D possibly TRBD1 on 6 matching bases. The CDR3 is 13 amino acids. Deletions cut 0 bases from V and 5 bases from J, with 8 bases between. CDR1 SGHRS and CDR2 YFSETQ come from the germline V gene. CDR3 in DNA: TGCGCCAGCAGCTTGGACAGGGTGGAGACCCAGTACTTC. Its translation is CASSLDRVETQYF.

The V gene is TRBV30, the J gene TRBJ1-1; perhaps TRBD1 as D (6 bases). Germline values: CDR1 GTSNPN, CDR2 SVGIG (reference sequence). Trimming cost V 7 bases and J 1 base, with 13 bases left between them. This CDR3 is built from 13 residues. CDR3 in DNA: TGTGCCTTTGAGGACAGCACGAACACTGAAGCTTTCTTT. Its translation is CAFEDSTNTEAFF.

The V call is TRBV4-1, the J call TRBJ1-1; no clear D. Germline CDR1 and CDR2: MGHRA and YSYEKL. V lost 3 bases to trimming and J lost 11 bases, with 16 bases between them. The length of the CDR3 is 13 residues. Written as DNA, the CDR3 is TGCGCCAGCAGCCAGGGCTACGACGGTTGGGCTTTCTTT. It yields the protein CASSQGYDGWAFF.

The chain links TRBV18 to TRBJ2-1; 7 nucleotides match TRBD1. The ends lost 0 bases at V and 0 bases at J; junction bases unmatched: 5. The CDR3 totals 17 residues. CDR1 and CDR2 from the germline V gene are KGHSH and LQKENI. The CDR3 region has the DNA TGTGCCAGCTCACCACCGCTAACAGGGGACTCCTACAATGAGCAGTTCTTC. This codes for CASSPPLTGDSYNEQFF.

The V and J genes are TRBV5-6 and TRBJ1-2, with TRBD1 identical over 11 bases. V lost 4 bases to trimming and J lost 7 bases; unmatched junction nucleotides: 3. Germline CDR1 and CDR2: SGHDT and YYEEEE. The CDR3 is made up of 13 amino acids. CDR3 DNA: TGTGCCAGCAGCAAGGACAGGGGGCTTGGCTACACCTTC. It codes for CASSKDRGLGYTF.

The rearrangement uses TRBV7-8 and TRBJ2-1; 9 positions match TRBD2. Unmatched junction bases numbered 10, after V lost 3 bases and J lost 7 bases. The germline CDR1 and CDR2 sequences are SGHVS and FQNEAQ. The CDR3 contains 16 residues. The CDR3 loop reads CASSFESGGPFNEQFF. The DNA of the CDR3 is TGTGCCAGCAGCTTCGAAAGCGGGGGGCCCTTTAATGAGCAGTTCTTC.

This chain connects TRBV19 to TRBJ1-5, with D perhaps matching TRBD1 (6 bases). Germline CDR1 reads LNHDA; CDR2 reads SQIVND (reference sequence). V dropped 5 bases and J dropped 4 bases, with 18 bases sitting between them. This CDR3 contains 16 residues. The CDR3 loop is CASSPRGGAGNQPQHF. The CDR3 DNA sequence: TGTGCCAGTAGTCCGCGCGGGGGGGCCGGGAATCAGCCCCAGCATTTT.

The J gene is TRBJ2-7, the V gene TRBV15, with 10 nucleotides matching TRBD1. Trimming at V came to 1 base and at J to 5 bases, leaving 5 bases not matched to a gene. CDR3 size: 15 residues. The germline V gene has CDR1 LNHNV and CDR2 YYDKDF (reference sequence). CDR3 region: CATSRAGTGVDEQYF. The CDR3, as DNA: TGTGCCACCAGCAGAGCCGGGACAGGGGTAGACGAGCAGTACTTC.

The chain combines TRBV11-2 with TRBJ1-1, with D maybe TRBD1 (6 bases). V lost 5 bases to trimming and J lost 4 bases, with 17 bases between them. This CDR3 has 15 amino acids. Per the germline V gene, CDR1 is SGHAT and CDR2 is FQNNGV. The CDR3: CASSRGATRGTEAFF. For the CDR3, the DNA is TGTGCCAGCAGCCGGGGGGCAACTAGGGGCACTGAAGCTTTCTTT.

The table lists this clone with a count of one. The rearrangement links TRBV2 to TRBJ2-3; D possibly corresponds to TRBD1 (5 bases). This CDR3 contains 15 residues. V dropped 4 bases and J dropped 4 bases, with 15 bases sitting between them. Germline CDR1 and CDR2: SNHLY and FYNNEI. This CDR3 reads CASSADRPVADTQYF. The CDR3 DNA follows: TGTGCCAGCAGTGCCGACAGACCGGTGGCAGATACGCAGTATTTT.

This sequence joins TRBV5-6 and TRBJ2-5; 8 positions agree with TRBD2. Germline V gene data show CDR1 as SGHDT and CDR2 as YYEEEE. Unmatched junction bases numbered 10, after V lost 0 bases and J lost 6 bases. The CDR3 totals 16 residues. The CDR3 loop reads CASSLAGASGSKTQYF. The DNA for the CDR3 is TGTGCCAGCAGCTTGGCCGGGGCTAGCGGGTCGAAGACCCAGTACTTC.

The gene calls are TRBV28 and TRBJ1-1, with a weak D call TRBD1 (6 bases). Trimming removed 6 bases from V and 7 bases from J, with 15 bases in between. Germline V gene sequence: CDR1 MDHEN, CDR2 SYDVKM. This CDR3 is built from 13 residues. The CDR3 DNA follows: TGTGCCAGCAGCCCCGGACAGATTGTTGAAGCTTTCTTT. It translates to CASSPGQIVEAFF.

The V call is TRBV27, the J call TRBJ1-5, with D possibly matching TRBD1 (5 bases). Trimming stripped 6 bases from V and 5 bases from J, with 14 bases between. This CDR3 has 14 amino acids. Germline values: CDR1 MNHEY, CDR2 SMNVEV (reference sequence). The CDR3 loop reads CASRDGGGHQPQHF. Here the CDR3 DNA reads TGTGCCAGCAGGGACGGGGGAGGACATCAGCCCCAGCATTTT.

This clone was seen more than once but under ten times. The CDR3 DNA follows: TGTGCCAGCAGTGGGGACACCCTCCTCGAGCAGTACTTC. Translation gives CASSGDTLLEQYF. V usage is TRBV2 and J usage is TRBJ2-7; a weak D match, TRBD1 (6 bases). The V gene lost 4 bases and the J gene lost 6 bases, with 13 bases spanning the gap. This CDR3 spans 13 amino acids. Germline V gene sequence: CDR1 SNHLY, CDR2 FYNNEI.

The chain employs TRBV4-3 and TRBJ2-1; D is possibly TRBD1 (5 bases). This CDR3 contains 12 residues. Germline CDR1 is LGHNA and CDR2 is YSLEER. Trimming stripped 4 bases from V and 8 bases from J, with 9 bases between. For the CDR3, the DNA is TGCGCCAGCAGCCGGCAGGGCTATGAGCAGTTCTTC. It yields the protein CASSRQGYEQFF.

The chain links TRBV6-6 to TRBJ1-1, with no clear D. The CDR3 sequence is 10 residues long. The germline V gene has CDR1 MNHNY and CDR2 SVGAGI (reference sequence). Between the trimmed V and J ends, which lost 8 bases and 1 base, there was a span of 2 bases. DNA for the CDR3: TGTGCCAGCCGGAACACTGAAGCTTTCTTT. Translated, it gives CASRNTEAFF.

The DNA for the CDR3 is TGTGCCAGCGAAGGACAGGGGGGTGATACGCAGTATTTT. Its protein is CASEGQGGDTQYF. The chain has TRBV18 and TRBJ2-3; TRBD1 matches 10 bases. Germline CDR1 reads KGHSH; CDR2 reads LQKENI. There are 13 residues in the CDR3. V shed 8 bases, J shed 6 bases, and the junction held 5 bases outside the gene matches.

This chain uses TRBV6-1 with TRBJ2-3; TRBD2 aligns across 9 bases. CDR1 is MNHNS and CDR2 is SASEGT in the germline V gene. This CDR3 region has 14 residues. V shed 2 bases, J shed 3 bases, and the junction held 0 bases outside the gene matches. The CDR3: CASSELAGTDTQYF. CDR3 nucleotides: TGTGCCAGCAGTGAACTAGCGGGAACAGATACGCAGTATTTT.

J is TRBJ2-2 and V is TRBV29-1; D is unclear. This CDR3 comprises 12 residues. The V gene lost 5 bases and the J gene lost 1 base, with 5 bases spanning the gap. Germline V gives CDR1 SQVTM, CDR2 ANQGSEA. CDR3 coding DNA: TGCAGCGTTATCCAGAACACCGGGGAGCTGTTTTTT. Translated: CSVIQNTGELFF.

This chain uses TRBV7-2 with TRBJ2-1; D is unresolved. CDR3 length: 14 amino acids. The V gene's germline CDR1 is SGHTA and CDR2 FQGNSA. V was clipped by 0 bases and J by 1 base, with 4 bases between them. DNA for the CDR3: TGTGCCAGCAGCTTAGCACAGTCCTACAATGAGCAGTTCTTC. It codes for CASSLAQSYNEQFF.